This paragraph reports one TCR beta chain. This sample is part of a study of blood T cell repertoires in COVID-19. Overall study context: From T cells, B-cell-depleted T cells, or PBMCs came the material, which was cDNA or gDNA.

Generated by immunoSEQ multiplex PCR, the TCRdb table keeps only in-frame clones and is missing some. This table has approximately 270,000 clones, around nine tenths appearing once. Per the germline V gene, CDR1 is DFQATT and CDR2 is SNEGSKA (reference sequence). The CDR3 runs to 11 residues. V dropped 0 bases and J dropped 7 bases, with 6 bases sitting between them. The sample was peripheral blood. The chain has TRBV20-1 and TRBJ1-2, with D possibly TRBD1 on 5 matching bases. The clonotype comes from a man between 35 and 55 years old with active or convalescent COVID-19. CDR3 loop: CSARDRVGYTF. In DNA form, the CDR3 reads TGCAGTGCTAGAGACAGGGTTGGCTACACCTTC.